The text below deals with one TCR beta chain. As yet, its antigen is unknown. This sample was taken from a study of CD8+ T cells in alopecia areata. As for the study in general: It was 6 to 18 months of tofacitinib, and then there were 6 months off drug.

Broader study findings: Normal scalp had lower clonality than lesional scalp, with alopecia totalis/universalis lesions showing this most strongly.

The trim removed 5 bases at V and 8 bases at J, leaving 5 bases unmatched. The CDR3 has 14 amino acids. The germline V gene encodes CDR1 SEHNR and CDR2 FQNEAQ (reference sequence). Isolated RNA was reverse transcribed into cDNA used as the sequencing template. The assay was immunoSEQ multiplex PCR, and TCRdb's table has in-frame clones only and misses some. The sample has around 140,000 clones, around 51% seen once. This chain uses TRBV7-9 with TRBJ2-4, with 11 positions matching TRBD1. This clonotype was obtained from a human donor with alopecia areata. Sequenced material: CD4+ T cells sorted from blood, taken at week 0. This CDR3 reads CASSPGQGDHIQYF. The CDR3 region has the DNA TGTGCCAGCAGCCCGGGACAGGGGGACCACATTCAGTACTTC.